The 9 T cell receptor beta chains below were found in one sample sequenced in a study of coeliac disease (dated by TCRdb to between 2021 and 2024). The receptor library was made with the immunoSEQ multiplex PCR assay. TCRdb retrieved this table from immuneACCESS and kept in-frame rearrangements only. Not all clones are present; in checked studies, unresolved V genes account for under half, and no reason is known for the remainder. A total of about 7,000 clones appear in this sample, about 78% of them only once. Jointly, the top ten make up 5.5% to 7.5% of the sample. Sequenced input: lamina propria lymphocytes from the gut. The sample's cell subset or site label is to be understood as: lamina propria cell (LPC) fraction of small intestinal biopsy. The receptors derive from a young man with celiac disease.

This chain links TRBV21-1 with TRBJ1-4; the listed D gene, TRBD1, was not tested against the DNA. TRBV21-1 is a documented pseudogene. The CDR3 totals 15 residues. CDR3 nucleotide sequence: TGTGCCAGCAGCATAAAGACAGGGCCTAATGAAAAACTGTTTTTT. Amino acid sequence: CASSIKTGPNEKLFF.

J is TRBJ2-7 and V is TRBV11-2; D unresolved. Trimming removed 5 bases at V and 3 bases at J, with 11 bases between. The CDR3 sequence is 13 residues long. Germline V gene sequence: CDR1 SGHAT, CDR2 FQNNGV. CDR3 in DNA: TGTGCCAGCAGCCTACAGCTGAGCTACGAGCAGTACTTC. Translated, it gives CASSLQLSYEQYF.

The table lists this clone with a few counts. CDR3 sequence: CASTLTISTGEQYF. CDR3 sequence (DNA): TGTGCCAGCACCCTGACCATATCAACAGGGGAGCAGTACTTC. The rearrangement uses TRBV28 and TRBJ2-7; possible D gene TRBD1, 6 bases. V lost 7 bases and J 7 bases, leaving 20 bases between the germline ends. The CDR3 length is 14 residues. The germline CDR1 and CDR2 sequences are MDHEN and SYDVKM.

The rearrangement uses TRBV15 and TRBJ2-4, with D maybe TRBD2 (5 bases). The CDR3 has 14 amino acids. Germline V gene sequence: CDR1 LNHNV, CDR2 YYDKDF (reference sequence). V lost 1 base and J 9 bases, leaving 13 bases between the germline ends. CDR3 in amino acids: CATSRGETGGIQYF. The CDR3 DNA follows: TGTGCCACCAGCAGAGGGGAGACCGGTGGCATTCAGTACTTC.

This clone was observed a handful of times. The chain joins TRBV27 to TRBJ1-5; 8 positions agree with TRBD1. This CDR3 contains 14 residues. Unmatched junction bases numbered 6, after V lost 6 bases and J lost 5 bases. Germline V gene sequence: CDR1 MNHEY, CDR2 SMNVEV (reference sequence). This chain's CDR3 is CASSLVQGDQPQHF. CDR3 bases: TGTGCCAGCAGCCTTGTACAGGGGGATCAGCCCCAGCATTTT.

This clone was seen more than once but under ten times. At one boundary the junction diverges from the germline segment, which might be a read error. The V gene is TRBV7-9, the J gene TRBJ1-1; D unclear. The CDR3 runs to 15 residues. Germline V gives CDR1 SEHNR, CDR2 FQNEAQ (reference sequence). Here the CDR3 reads CASSPSEASNTKAFF. The CDR3 nucleotides read TGTGCCAGCAGCCCCTCAGAAGCATCGAACACTAAAGCTTTCTTT. Complete variable domain (other parts from reference TRBV7-9 and TRBJ1-1): DTGVSQNPRHKITKRGQNVTFRCDPISEHNRLYWYRQTLGQGPEFLTYFQNEAQLEKSRLLSDRFSAERPKGSFSTLEIQRTEQGDSAMYLCASSPSEASNTKAFFGQGTRLTVV.

This clone showed up just a few times. The rearrangement joins TRBV2 to TRBJ2-7; D gene unclear. The CDR3 loop spans 14 amino acids. Germline CDR1 and CDR2: SNHLY and FYNNEI. V lost 7 bases, J lost 3 bases, and 16 bases lay in between. The CDR3 loop is CASMSPPGGYEQYF. Written as DNA, the CDR3 is TGTGCCAGCATGTCCCCCCCCGGTGGCTACGAGCAGTACTTC.

CDR3 nucleotides: TGTGCCAGTAGTATCCAGCGGCAAGAGACCCAGTACTTC. This codes for CASSIQRQETQYF. V usage is TRBV19 and J usage is TRBJ2-5; D is possibly TRBD2 (5 bases). CDR1 and CDR2 (germline): LNHDA, SQIVND (reference sequence). The CDR3 is 13 residues long. The ends were cut back, 3 bases at V and 2 bases at J, with 7 bases in the middle.

The chain recombines TRBV6-5 with TRBJ2-3, with D unclear. Trimming stripped 5 bases from V and 1 base from J, with 7 bases between. CDR1 MNHEY and CDR2 SVGAGI come from the germline V gene. The CDR3 is 13 amino acids. The CDR3 nucleotides are TGTGCCAGCAGTGTTCCGGGCACAGATACGCAGTATTTT. This translates into CASSVPGTDTQYF.